Below, 22 T cell receptor beta chains from the same sample are listed, as sequenced in a study of control samples from healthy donors and cancer patients. Assay used: immunoSEQ multiplex PCR; TCRdb lists only in-frame clones, some missing. The sample lists 200,000 or so clones, about 93% occurring once. Sample: blood. The receptors come from a man aged 50-59 years in good health.

The genes are TRBV7-8 and TRBJ1-5; a possible D gene is TRBD1 (6 bases). This CDR3 comprises 14 residues. V lost 7 bases and J 4 bases, leaving 14 bases between the germline ends. Germline loops: CDR1 SGHVS, CDR2 FQNEAQ. CDR3 amino acids: CASNGGQGNQPQHF. The CDR3 DNA reads TGTGCCAGCAACGGGGGGCAGGGGAATCAGCCCCAGCATTTT.

The rearrangement joins TRBV10-3 to TRBJ1-5, with no clear D. The V and J ends lost 3 bases and 9 bases respectively, with 9 bases between them. CDR1 and CDR2 from the germline V gene are ENHRY and SYGVKD. CDR3 length equals 12 residues. The CDR3, as DNA: TGTGCCATCAGTGATGGGGAATGGCCCCAGCATTTT. Protein sequence: CAISDGEWPQHF.

This chain uses TRBV13 with TRBJ2-1, with 12 bases that match TRBD2. The trim removed 5 bases at V and 1 base at J, leaving 6 bases unmatched. Germline assignment: CDR1 PRHDT and CDR2 FYEKMQ (reference sequence). The length of the CDR3 is 17 residues. CDR3 DNA: TGTGCCAGCAGCGCCCTCCTAGCGGGGGGGTCCTACAATGAGCAGTTCTTC. Protein: CASSALLAGGSYNEQFF.

This clone has only one observation. The V gene is TRBV20-1, the J gene TRBJ2-1; the D gene is possibly TRBD2 (6 bases). Germline CDR1 is DFQATT and CDR2 is SNEGSKA (reference sequence). The CDR3 sequence is 11 residues long. V lost 2 bases to trimming and J lost 9 bases, with 8 bases between them. CDR3 protein: CSARLGGEQFF. DNA for the CDR3: TGCAGTGCTAGATTGGGAGGTGAGCAGTTCTTC.

A note on this clone: Other DNA variants within this sample encode the same CDR3. This chain connects TRBV5-1 to TRBJ2-1; D gene uncertain. Germline CDR1 reads SGHRS; CDR2 reads YFSETQ. The CDR3 extends over 15 amino acids. V dropped 0 bases and J dropped 0 bases, with 7 bases sitting between them. CDR3 sequence reads: CASSLASSSYNEQFF. In DNA form, the CDR3 reads TGCGCCAGCAGCTTGGCCTCAAGCTCCTACAATGAGCAGTTCTTC.

The chain combines TRBV21-1 with TRBJ2-1. TRBV21-1 is annotated as a pseudogene. The CDR3 has 15 amino acids. The CDR3 region is CASSKEGRSPSEQFF. In DNA, the CDR3 is TGTGCCAGCAGCAAAGAGGGACGGAGCCCGTCTGAGCAGTTCTTC.

The sample holds a few counts of this clone. The rearrangement joins TRBV6-2 or TRBV6-3 to TRBJ2-2; 8 nucleotides align to TRBD2. The V segment lost 2 bases and the J segment 4 bases; nucleotides outside the gene matches: 6. Germline lookup yields CDR1 MNHEY and CDR2 SVGEGT. There are 16 residues in the CDR3. The CDR3 region has the DNA TGTGCCAGCAGTTACAGGGGACTAGTGGGCACCGGGGAGCTGTTTTTT. It is translated as CASSYRGLVGTGELFF.

The genes are TRBV6-2 or TRBV6-3 and TRBJ2-5; 7 bases match TRBD1. The germline CDR1 and CDR2 sequences are MNHEY and SVGEGT. The CDR3 length is 15 residues. J lost 7 bases, V lost 0 bases, and 8 bases had no gene match. In nucleotides, the CDR3 is TGTGCCAGCAGTTACTCGCAACGGACAGGAGGGACCCAGTACTTC. This encodes CASSYSQRTGGTQYF.

V gene TRBV18 combines with J gene TRBJ2-5, with D perhaps TRBD1 (6 bases). V dropped 4 bases and J dropped 1 base, with 10 bases sitting between them. This CDR3 has 14 amino acids. Germline V CDR1 and CDR2: KGHSH, LQKENI. In nucleotides, the CDR3 is TGTGCCAGCTCACTTGCAGGGGCCCAAGAGACCCAGTACTTC. Protein sequence: CASSLAGAQETQYF.

The gene calls are TRBV18 and TRBJ2-3; D not certain. The CDR3 sequence is 13 residues long. CDR1 is KGHSH, CDR2 LQKENI, per germline. Trimming took 0 bases from V and 10 from J, leaving 11 bases between them. For the CDR3, the DNA is TGTGCCAGCTCACCACCTTCGGCTGGGTCGCAGTATTTT. Residues: CASSPPSAGSQYF.

This chain uses TRBV5-1 with TRBJ2-3; 8 positions agree with TRBD1. This CDR3 spans 16 amino acids. CDR1 is SGHRS and CDR2 is YFSETQ in the germline V gene. Germline trimming cut 1 base from V and 0 bases from J; bases unmatched to any gene: 4. The CDR3, as DNA: TGCGCCAGCAGCTTGAAGCCAGGGGGCAGCACAGATACGCAGTATTTT. Encoded protein: CASSLKPGGSTDTQYF. The entire variable domain, with the rest obtained from reference TRBV5-1 and TRBJ2-3, is as follows: KAGVTQTPRYLIKTRGQQVTLSCSPISGHRSVSWYQQTPGQGLQFLFEYFSETQRNKGNFPGRFSGRQFSNSRSEMNVSTLELGDSALYLCASSLKPGGSTDTQYFGPGTRLTVL.

Written as DNA, the CDR3 is TGTGCCACCTCTGAAACCTTAGGGCAGGGGGTTGGCTACACCTTC. Residues: CATSETLGQGVGYTF. V usage is TRBV19 and J usage is TRBJ1-2; 7 bases fit TRBD1. Germline lookup yields CDR1 LNHDA and CDR2 SQIVND (reference sequence). This CDR3 contains 15 residues. V gave up 10 bases and J gave up 7 bases; unmatched junction bases: 18.

This rearrangement joins TRBV5-1 to TRBJ2-2; D perhaps matches TRBD2 (6 bases). V lost 3 bases to trimming and J lost 2 bases, with 14 bases between them. CDR1 SGHRS and CDR2 YFSETQ come from the germline V gene. The CDR3 consists of 16 residues. CDR3 region: CASSSQIAENTGELFF. In DNA, the CDR3 is TGCGCCAGCAGCTCCCAGATAGCGGAAAACACCGGGGAGCTGTTTTTT.

This rearrangement joins TRBV24-1 to TRBJ1-5, with 7 bases that match TRBD1. The CDR3 has 18 amino acids. From germline, CDR1 is KGHDR and CDR2 SFDVKD. V lost 9 bases, J lost 0 bases, and 16 bases stayed unmatched. In nucleotides, the CDR3 is TGTGCCACCCGTACCCTGGGGGGACAGATTTATAGCAATCAGCCCCAGCATTTT. It encodes CATRTLGGQIYSNQPQHF.

The count of this clone is one. The genes are TRBV2 and TRBJ2-6; D ambiguous. V was cut by 4 bases and J by 0 bases, with 10 bases left in between. This CDR3 is built from 16 residues. Germline loops: CDR1 SNHLY, CDR2 FYNNEI. CDR3 loop: CASSARPASGANVLTF. As DNA, the CDR3 is TGTGCCAGCAGTGCTAGGCCAGCCTCTGGGGCCAACGTCCTGACTTTC.

V is TRBV28 and J is TRBJ2-5; weak D call: TRBD1 (5 bases). Germline V gene sequence: CDR1 MDHEN, CDR2 SYDVKM. Trimming left V 8 bases short and J 4 bases short, with 14 bases between. The CDR3 contains 13 residues. In DNA form, the CDR3 reads TGTGCCAGCCAGGGCACCGCGGCAGAGACCCAGTACTTC. It yields the protein CASQGTAAETQYF.

This clone was detected a few times. J is TRBJ2-3 and V is TRBV5-1; TRBD1 matches at 7 bases. The CDR3 loop spans 15 amino acids. Germline CDR1 is SGHRS and CDR2 is YFSETQ. The V and J ends lost 4 bases and 3 bases, in that order; junction bases with no gene match: 8. The CDR3 DNA is TGCGCCAGCAGCGAAAGACAGGGCGGAACAGATACGCAGTATTTT. Protein: CASSERQGGTDTQYF.

The V gene is TRBV11-2, the J gene TRBJ2-7; possibly TRBD1 for D (6 bases). The CDR3 runs to 14 residues. V lost 6 bases to trimming and J lost 2 bases, with 14 bases between them. CDR1 and CDR2 (germline): SGHAT, FQNNGV. DNA for the CDR3: TGTGCCAGCAGAAAGACAGGCGAGACCTACGAGCAGTACTTC. Its protein product is CASRKTGETYEQYF.

The chain couples TRBV7-2 to TRBJ2-1; 8 positions agree with TRBD1. The CDR3 extends over 16 amino acids. Germline CDR1 SGHTA, CDR2 FQGNSA. With 5 bases clipped from V and 1 base from J, the junction kept 7 bases outside the gene matches. This CDR3 reads CASSDRTGRSYNEQFF. Here the CDR3 DNA reads TGTGCCAGCAGCGACCGGACAGGGAGATCCTACAATGAGCAGTTCTTC.

The gene calls are TRBV3-1 (or the pseudogene TRBV3-2) and TRBJ1-1, with D unresolved. There are 12 residues in the CDR3. Trimming pared 1 base from V and 8 bases from J, leaving 8 bases between. Germline V lookup: CDR1 LGHDT, CDR2 YNNKEL (reference sequence). The CDR3 protein is CASSQGTGEAFF. CDR3 nucleotide sequence: TGTGCCAGCAGCCAAGGCACCGGCGAAGCTTTCTTT.

The DNA for the CDR3 is TGTGCCAGCAGGGGCAGAGGGACCTCACCCCTCCACTTT. Translated: CASRGRGTSPLHF. The rearrangement links TRBV27 to TRBJ1-6, with D possibly matching TRBD1 (5 bases). The CDR3 has 13 amino acids. V dropped 6 bases and J dropped 10 bases, with 13 bases sitting between them. Per germline, CDR1 MNHEY and CDR2 SMNVEV (reference sequence).

The chain couples TRBV3-1 (or the pseudogene TRBV3-2) to TRBJ2-4; D perhaps matches TRBD1 (6 bases). The germline V gene encodes CDR1 LGHDT and CDR2 YNNKEL (reference sequence). Trimming shortened V by 3 bases and J by 3 bases, and 15 bases separated the two germline ends. The CDR3 is 16 residues long. This CDR3 is CASSQGLGQSKNIQYF. DNA for the CDR3: TGTGCCAGCAGCCAGGGGTTAGGACAGAGCAAAAACATTCAGTACTTC.